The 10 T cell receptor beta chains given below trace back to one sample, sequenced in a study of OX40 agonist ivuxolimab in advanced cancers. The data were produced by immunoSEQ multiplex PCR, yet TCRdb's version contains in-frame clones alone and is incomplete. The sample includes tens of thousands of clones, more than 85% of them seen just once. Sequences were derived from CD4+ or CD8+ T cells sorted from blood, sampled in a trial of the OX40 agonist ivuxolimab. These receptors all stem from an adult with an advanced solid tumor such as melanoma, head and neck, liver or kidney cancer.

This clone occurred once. The CDR3 is CASRDRMTYEQYF. The DNA for the CDR3 is TGTGCCAGCAGAGACAGGATGACCTACGAGCAGTACTTC. The gene calls are TRBV6-5 and TRBJ2-7; maybe TRBD1 (6 bases). The CDR3 spans 13 residues. V gave up 6 bases and J gave up 2 bases, with 11 bases separating them. Germline V gene sequence: CDR1 MNHEY, CDR2 SVGAGI.

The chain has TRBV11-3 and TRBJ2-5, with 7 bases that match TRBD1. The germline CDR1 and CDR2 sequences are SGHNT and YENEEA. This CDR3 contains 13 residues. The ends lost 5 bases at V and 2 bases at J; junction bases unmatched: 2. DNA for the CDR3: TGTGCCAGCAGCAAGGACAGGCAAGAGACCCAGTACTTC. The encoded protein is CASSKDRQETQYF.

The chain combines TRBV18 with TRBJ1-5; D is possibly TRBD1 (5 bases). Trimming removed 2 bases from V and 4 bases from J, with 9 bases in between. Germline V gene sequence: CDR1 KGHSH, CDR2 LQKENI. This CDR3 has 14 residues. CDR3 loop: CASSPDSQNQPQHF. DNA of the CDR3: TGTGCCAGCTCACCAGACAGCCAGAATCAGCCCCAGCATTTT.

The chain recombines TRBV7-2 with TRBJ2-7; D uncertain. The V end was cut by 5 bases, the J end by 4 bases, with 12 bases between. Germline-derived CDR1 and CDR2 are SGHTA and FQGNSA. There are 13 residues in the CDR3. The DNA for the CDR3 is TGTGCCAGCAGCCCCCGGGTCCGGTACGAGCAGTACTTC. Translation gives CASSPRVRYEQYF.

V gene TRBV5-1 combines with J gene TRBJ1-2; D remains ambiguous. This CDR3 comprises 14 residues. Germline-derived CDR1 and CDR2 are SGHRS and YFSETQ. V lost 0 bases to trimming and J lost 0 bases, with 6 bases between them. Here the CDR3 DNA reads TGCGCCAGCAGCTTGGTCGGAGCTAACTATGGCTACACCTTC. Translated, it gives CASSLVGANYGYTF.

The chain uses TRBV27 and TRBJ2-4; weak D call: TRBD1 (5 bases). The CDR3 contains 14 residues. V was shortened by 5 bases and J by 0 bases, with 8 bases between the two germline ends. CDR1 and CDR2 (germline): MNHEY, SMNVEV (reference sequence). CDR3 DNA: TGTGCCAGCAGTAAGGGGATAGCCAAAAACATTCAGTACTTC. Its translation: CASSKGIAKNIQYF.

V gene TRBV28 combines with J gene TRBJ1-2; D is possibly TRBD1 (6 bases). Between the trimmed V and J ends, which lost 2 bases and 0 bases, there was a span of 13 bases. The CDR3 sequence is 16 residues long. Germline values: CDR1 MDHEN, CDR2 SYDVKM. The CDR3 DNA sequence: TGTGCCAGCAGTTTAGGACCGACAGGAGCTAACTATGGCTACACCTTC. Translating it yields CASSLGPTGANYGYTF.

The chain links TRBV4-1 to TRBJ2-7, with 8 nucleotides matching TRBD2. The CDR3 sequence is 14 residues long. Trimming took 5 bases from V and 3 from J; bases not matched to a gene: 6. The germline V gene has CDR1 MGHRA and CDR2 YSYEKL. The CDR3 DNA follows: TGCGCCAGCAGCACACCGGGACTAGTCTACGAGCAGTACTTC. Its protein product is CASSTPGLVYEQYF.

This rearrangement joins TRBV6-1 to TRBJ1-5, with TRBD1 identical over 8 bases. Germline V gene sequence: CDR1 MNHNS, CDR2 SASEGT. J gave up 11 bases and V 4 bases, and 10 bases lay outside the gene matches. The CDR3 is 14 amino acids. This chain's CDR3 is CASSVGTGHGSQHF. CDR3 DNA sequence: TGTGCCAGCAGTGTTGGGACAGGCCACGGGTCCCAGCATTTT.

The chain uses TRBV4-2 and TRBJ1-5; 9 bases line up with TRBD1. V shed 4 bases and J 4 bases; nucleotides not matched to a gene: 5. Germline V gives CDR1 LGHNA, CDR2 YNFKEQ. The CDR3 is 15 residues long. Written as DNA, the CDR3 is TGTGCCAGCAGCCGTACGGGACAGGGTAATCAGCCCCAGCATTTT. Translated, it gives CASSRTGQGNQPQHF.